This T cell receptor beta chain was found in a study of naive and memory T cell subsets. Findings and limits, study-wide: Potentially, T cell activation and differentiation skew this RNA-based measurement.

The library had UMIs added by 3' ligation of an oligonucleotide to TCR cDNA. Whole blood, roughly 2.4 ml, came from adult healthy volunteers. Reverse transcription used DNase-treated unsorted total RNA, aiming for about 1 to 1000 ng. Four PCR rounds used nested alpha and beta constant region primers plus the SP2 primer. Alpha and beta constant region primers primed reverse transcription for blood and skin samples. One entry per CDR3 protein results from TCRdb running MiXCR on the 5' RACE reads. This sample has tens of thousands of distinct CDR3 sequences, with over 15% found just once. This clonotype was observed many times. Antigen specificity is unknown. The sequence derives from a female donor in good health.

Here the CDR3 reads CSASGGAGSAYNEQFF. In nucleotides, the CDR3 is TGCAGTGCTAGCGGGGGGGCCGGCTCGGCCTACAATGAGCAGTTCTTC. The chain employs TRBV20-1 and TRBJ2-1; 8 bases line up with TRBD2. Germline V gene lookup returns CDR1 DFQATT and CDR2 SNEGSKA (reference sequence). This CDR3 region has 16 residues. V trimming: 3 bases; J trimming: 2 bases; junction bases outside the gene matches: 9.